Sequencing of this T cell receptor (beta chain) was carried out in a study of cytomegalovirus exposure and HLA in healthy donors. Study findings and constraints: In most subjects, TCR beta sequences reportedly gave accurate predictions of HLA-A and HLA-B alleles.

Germline V lookup: CDR1 WNHNN, CDR2 SYGVQD (reference sequence). Between the trimmed V and J ends, which lost 10 bases and 8 bases, there was a span of 18 bases. This CDR3 has 13 residues. Notes on this clone: The target antigen is unknown.

Amplification used 60 Vbeta primers and 13 Jbeta primers. Here immunoSEQ multiplex PCR was the method, and the copy in TCRdb shows in-frame clones only, minus some. In the table there are approximately 150,000 clones, about 80% of which are singletons. This sequence was found in a middle-aged woman in good health and CMV-seronegative. The chain couples TRBV10-1 to TRBJ2-1; D gene uncertain. Input material: PBMCs. The CDR3 protein is CATLELAFDEQFF. The CDR3 DNA follows: TGCGCCACTTTGGAGCTGGCGTTCGATGAGCAGTTCTTC.